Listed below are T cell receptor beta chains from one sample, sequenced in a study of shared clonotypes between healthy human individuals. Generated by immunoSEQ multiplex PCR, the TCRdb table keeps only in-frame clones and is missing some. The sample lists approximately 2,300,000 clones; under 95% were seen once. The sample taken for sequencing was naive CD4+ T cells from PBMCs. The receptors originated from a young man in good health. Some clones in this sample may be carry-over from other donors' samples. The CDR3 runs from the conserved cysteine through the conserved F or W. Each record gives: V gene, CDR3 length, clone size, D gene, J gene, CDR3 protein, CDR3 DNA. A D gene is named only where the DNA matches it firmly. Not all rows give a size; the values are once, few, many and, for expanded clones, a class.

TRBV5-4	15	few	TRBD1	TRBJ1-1	CASSLRTGMNTEAFF	TGTGCCAGCAGCCTAAGGACAGGTATGAACACTGAAGCTTTCTTT
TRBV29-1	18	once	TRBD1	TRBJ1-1	CSGRGVVPGGRWGTEAFF	TGCTCCGGGCGGGGGGTAGTCCCAGGGGGCAGATGGGGCACTGAAGCTTTCTTT
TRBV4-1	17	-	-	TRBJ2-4	CASSQDIARQAKNIQYF	TGCGCCAGCAGCCAAGATATCGCCCGACAAGCCAAAAACATTCAGTACTTC
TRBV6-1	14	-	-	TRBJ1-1	CASSDTGRATEAFF	TGTGCCAGCAGTGATACAGGCCGGGCCACTGAAGCTTTCTTT
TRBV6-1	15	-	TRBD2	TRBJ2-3	CASRGLARSTDTQYF	TGTGCCAGCAGAGGACTAGCGAGGAGCACAGATACGCAGTATTTT
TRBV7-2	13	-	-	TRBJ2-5	CATRAGAWETQYF	TGTGCCACTAGAGCCGGGGCATGGGAGACCCAGTACTTC
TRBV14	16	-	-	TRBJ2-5	CASSPLGSTPWKTQYF	TGTGCCAGCAGCCCATTGGGGTCTACACCTTGGAAGACCCAGTACTTC
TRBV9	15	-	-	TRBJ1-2	CASSVANREVGGYTF	TGTGCCAGCAGCGTAGCTAACAGGGAGGTCGGGGGCTACACCTTC
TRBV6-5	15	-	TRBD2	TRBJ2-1	CASSYTRDYTREQFF	TGTGCCAGCAGTTACACCCGGGACTATACCAGGGAGCAGTTCTTC
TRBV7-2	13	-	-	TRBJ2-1	CASSLIVPREQFF	TGTGCCAGCAGCTTAATTGTACCACGGGAGCAGTTCTTC
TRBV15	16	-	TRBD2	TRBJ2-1	CATRRVGTSGRYEQFF	TGTGCCACCAGGCGTGTGGGGACTAGCGGGAGGTACGAGCAGTTCTTC
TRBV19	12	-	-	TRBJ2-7	CASSISGYEQYF	TGTGCCAGTAGTATATCAGGCTACGAGCAGTACTTC
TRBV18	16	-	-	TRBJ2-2	CASSPPDSLGAGELFF	TGTGCCAGCTCACCACCTGACAGCTTAGGGGCCGGGGAGCTGTTTTTT
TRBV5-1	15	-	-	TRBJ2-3	CASSLWGSSTDTQYF	TGCGCCAGCAGCTTGTGGGGGTCTAGCACAGATACGCAGTATTTT
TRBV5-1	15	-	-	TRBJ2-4	CASSLAGGAKNIQYF	TGCGCCAGCAGCCTGGCCGGGGGAGCCAAAAACATTCAGTACTTC
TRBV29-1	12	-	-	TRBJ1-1	CSVEQGWTEAFF	TGCAGCGTGGAACAGGGATGGACTGAAGCTTTCTTT
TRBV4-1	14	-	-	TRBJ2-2	CASSRQGGTGELFF	TGCGCCAGCAGCCGGCAGGGCGGCACCGGGGAGCTGTTTTTT
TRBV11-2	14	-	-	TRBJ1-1	CASRPRQGSTEAFF	TGTGCCAGCAGACCCCGCCAGGGGAGCACTGAAGCTTTCTTT
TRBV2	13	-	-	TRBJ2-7	CASTLDGSYEQYF	TGTGCCAGCACCCTTGACGGGTCCTACGAGCAGTACTTC
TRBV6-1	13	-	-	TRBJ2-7	CASLPDGTSEQYF	TGTGCCAGCCTCCCGGACGGGACGAGCGAGCAGTACTTC
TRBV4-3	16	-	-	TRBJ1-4	CASSLVLTGANEKLFF	TGCGCCAGCAGCCTGGTCTTAACGGGGGCTAATGAAAAACTGTTTTTT
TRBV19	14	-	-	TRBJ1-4	CASSGGGLGEKLFF	TGTGCCAGTAGTGGAGGGGGATTGGGTGAAAAACTGTTTTTT
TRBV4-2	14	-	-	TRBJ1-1	CASSQFWEGTEAFF	TGTGCCAGCAGCCAATTTTGGGAGGGCACTGAAGCTTTCTTT
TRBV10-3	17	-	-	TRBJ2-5	CAISESGARNPQETQYF	TGTGCCATCAGTGAGTCGGGAGCACGGAACCCCCAAGAGACCCAGTACTTC
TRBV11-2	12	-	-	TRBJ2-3	CASSLKGASQYF	TGTGCCAGCAGCTTGAAAGGGGCTTCGCAGTATTTT
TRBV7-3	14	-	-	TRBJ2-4	CASSLNVAKNIQYF	TGTGCCAGCAGCTTAAACGTAGCCAAAAACATTCAGTACTTC
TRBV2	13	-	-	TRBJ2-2	CASSRDGVGELFF	TGTGCCAGCAGTCGGGACGGAGTAGGGGAGCTGTTTTTT
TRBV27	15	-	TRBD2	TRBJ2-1	CASSLPSGVNNEQFF	TGTGCCAGCAGTTTACCTAGCGGGGTGAACAATGAGCAGTTCTTC
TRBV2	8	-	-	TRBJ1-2	CASSVGGF	TGTGCCAGCAGCGTGGGGGGCTTC
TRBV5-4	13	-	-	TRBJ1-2	CASSLAGAGGYTF	TGTGCCAGCAGCTTGGCGGGGGCCGGAGGCTACACCTTC
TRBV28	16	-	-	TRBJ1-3	CASSSGGASLGNTIYF	TGTGCCAGCAGTTCCGGGGGGGCGTCCTTGGGAAACACCATATATTTT